This T cell receptor beta chain was captured by sequencing in a study of beta chain features in type 1 diabetes. Regarding the study as a whole: People with Type 1 diabetes carried modestly yet significantly shorter TCRB CDR3s in all four CD4+ subsets.

Investigators reverse transcribed all isolated RNA, so they sequenced expressed TCRB transcripts. Here immunoSEQ multiplex PCR was the method, and the copy in TCRdb shows in-frame clones only, minus some. This table has 850,000 to 900,000 clones, roughly a sixth appearing once. Worth noting for this clone: Antigen unknown.

The TCR sequence derives from a woman aged 18-29 years in good health. Sequenced input: naive CD4+ T cells from blood.

CDR3 DNA sequence: TGTGCCAGTAGTACGACAGGGGGCGCCGGGAGTCAGCCCCAGCATTTT. It specifies CASSTTGGAGSQPQHF. This sequence joins TRBV19 and TRBJ1-5, with 10 bases fitting TRBD1. In germline, CDR1 is LNHDA, CDR2 SQIVND (reference sequence). The CDR3 length is 16 residues. The ends lost 4 bases at V and 6 bases at J; junction bases unmatched: 9.